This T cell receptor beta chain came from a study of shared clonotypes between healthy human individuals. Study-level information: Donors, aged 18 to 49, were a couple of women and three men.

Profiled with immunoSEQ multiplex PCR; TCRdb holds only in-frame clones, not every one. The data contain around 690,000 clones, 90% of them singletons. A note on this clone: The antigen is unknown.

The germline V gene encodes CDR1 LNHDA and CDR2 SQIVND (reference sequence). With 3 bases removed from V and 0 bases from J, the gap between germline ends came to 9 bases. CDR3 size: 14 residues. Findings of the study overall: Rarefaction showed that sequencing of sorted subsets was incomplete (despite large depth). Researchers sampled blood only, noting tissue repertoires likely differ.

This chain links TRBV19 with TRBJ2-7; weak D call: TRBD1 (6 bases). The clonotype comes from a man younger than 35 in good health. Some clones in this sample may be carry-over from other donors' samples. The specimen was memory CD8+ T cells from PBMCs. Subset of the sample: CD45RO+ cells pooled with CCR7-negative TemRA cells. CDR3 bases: TGTGCCAGTAGTATCCGGGACAACTCCTACGAGCAGTACTTC. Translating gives CASSIRDNSYEQYF.